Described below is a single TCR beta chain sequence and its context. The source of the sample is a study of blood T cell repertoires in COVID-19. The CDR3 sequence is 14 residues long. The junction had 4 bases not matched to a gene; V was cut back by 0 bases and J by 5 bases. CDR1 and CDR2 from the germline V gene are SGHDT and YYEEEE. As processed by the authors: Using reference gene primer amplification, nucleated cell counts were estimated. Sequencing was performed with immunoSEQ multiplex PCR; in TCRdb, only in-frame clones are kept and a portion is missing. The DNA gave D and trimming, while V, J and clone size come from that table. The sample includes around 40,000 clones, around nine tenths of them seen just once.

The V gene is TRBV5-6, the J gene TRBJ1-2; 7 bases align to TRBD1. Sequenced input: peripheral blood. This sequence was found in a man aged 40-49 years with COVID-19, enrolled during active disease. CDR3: CASSLGDSRYGYTF. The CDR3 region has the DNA TGTGCCAGCAGCTTGGGGGACAGCCGGTATGGCTACACCTTC.